This TCR beta chain was captured by sequencing in a study of vaccination and CD4 T cells after COVID-19. Across the study: Control cultures used a CEFX viral epitope pool, an HIV-1 Nef peptide pool, or no peptide. Study-level results: Spike mono-reactivity marked 304 of 307 vaccine-specific clones in convalescent patients.

With the Oncomine TCR Beta short-read assay, DNA from cultured CD4+ T cells was sequenced. TCRdb analysed the PCR reads with MiXCR anew, one entry per CDR3 protein. The table has about 20,000 distinct CDR3 sequences, nearly 50% seen once; the top ten hold 4.5% to 7%. This sample's treatment: approximately 10-day PBMC culture with coronavirus spike peptide pools or control peptides (ViraFEST assay). Following expansion of antigen-specific T cells with peptide pools, ViraFEST then sequenced TCRs. Alongside roughly 10 IU/ml IL-2 and around 10 ug/ml peptide pools, PBMCs were cultured at about 2.2 million per well. Looked up from germline, CDR1 is MGHRA and CDR2 is YSYEKL. V lost 1 base to trimming and J lost 5 bases, with 12 bases between them. This CDR3 is 15 amino acids long. On this clonotype itself: Its antigen is unidentified.

The chain employs TRBV4-1 and TRBJ1-5; no reliable D call. The sequence derives from a human donor who had recovered from COVID-19. The specimen sequenced was CD4+ T cells from blood, cultured in vitro. CDR3 protein: CASSQVLGWDQPQHF. The CDR3 DNA sequence: TGCGCCAGCAGCCAAGTTTTAGGGTGGGATCAGCCCCAGCATTTT.